The clone carrying this T cell receptor beta chain was picked up many times. Graves' hyperthyroidism was deemed stable absent ophthalmopathy progression within 18 months. Diagnostic decisions used clinical symptoms, serum thyroxine and TRAb, thyroid ultrasound and orbital computed tomography. Fresh peripheral blood, approximately 10 ml, was the source of the PBMCs. Trimming took off 3 bases at V and 8 bases at J, with 16 bases between the two ends. The germline gives CDR1 DFQATT, CDR2 SNEGSKA (reference sequence). The CDR3 is made up of 13 amino acids. Amplification targeted TCR beta CDR3 regions from RNA transcripts. A first-round RT-PCR of the TCR CDR3 used the HTBI primer set. TCRdb re-derived calls from the multiplex PCR reads in MiXCR, one entry per CDR3 protein. The data contain roughly 420,000 distinct CDR3 sequences, approximately 14% of them seen just once; the ten biggest clones take up roughly 13%.

This sample is drawn from a study of T cells in Graves' hyperthyroidism and ophthalmopathy. Material for sequencing was blood. The TCR comes from a woman under 30 with Graves' hyperthyroidism. The V gene is TRBV20-1, the J gene TRBJ1-2, with D possibly TRBD1 on 6 matching bases. CDR3 protein: CSARAAGESGYTF. The CDR3 DNA follows: TGCAGTGCTAGGGCTGCAGGGGAGAGCGGCTACACCTTC.